The T cell receptor beta chain described here comes from a study of blood T cell repertoires in COVID-19. About the study: The study drew acute and convalescent COVID-19 samples from the United States, Italy and Spain. Sources were T cells, B-cell-depleted T cells, or PBMCs; the material itself was cDNA or gDNA.

The trim removed 5 bases at V and 2 bases at J, leaving 7 bases unmatched. There are 15 residues in the CDR3. Germline lookup yields CDR1 LNHDA and CDR2 SQIVND (reference sequence). Per the study methods: Nucleated cell counts were estimated from reference gene primer amplification. Assay used: immunoSEQ multiplex PCR; TCRdb lists only in-frame clones, some missing. That table is the source of V, J and clone size, and D and trimming were worked out from the DNA. Of some 240,000 clones in the sample, about 90% are singletons; the top ten hold about 7%. The chain uses TRBV19 and TRBJ2-3, with 7 bases lining up with TRBD1. Sequenced: peripheral blood. The origin of this receptor is a man in his sixties who had recovered from COVID-19. CDR3 nucleotide sequence: TGTGCCAGTAGTTTCGGCACAGGGGCCACAGATACGCAGTATTTT. It translates to CASSFGTGATDTQYF.